This is a list of T cell receptor beta chains from one sample in a study of early T cells in non-severe SARS-CoV-2 infection. TCRdb processed the 5' RACE reads anew with MiXCR; each CDR3 protein has one entry. The sample lists 35,000 or so distinct CDR3 sequences; about 5% were seen once. The sequencing input was whole blood. The receptor set was obtained from an adult who was a healthcare worker with PCR-confirmed SARS-CoV-2 infection or an uninfected control (not recorded which). The CDR3 runs from the conserved cysteine through the conserved F or W. D genes are given only for firm matches. A row's size may be missing; if present it is once, few, many or a size class.

>TRBJ2-1|-|many|TRBV7-4
TGTGCCAGCCCCCTGGGTGAGCAGTTCTTC
CASPLGEQFF
>TRBJ1-2|-|once|TRBV5-1
TGCGCCAGCAGCCCGGACATCCTCTATGGCTACACCTTC
CASSPDILYGYTF
>TRBJ2-1|TRBD2|few|TRBV3-1
TGTGCCAGCGGGAGCGGGGGGCCCGACAATGAGCAGTTCTTC
CASGSGGPDNEQFF
>TRBJ2-2|TRBD1|many|TRBV11-3
TGTGCCAGCAGCAAGACTCCCGGGACAGTGCTGACCGGGGAGCTGTTTTTT
CASSKTPGTVLTGELFF
>TRBJ2-1|TRBD1|-|TRBV10-2
TGCGCCAGCGGGCGCGGGGGACAGGGGTGGAATGAGCAGTTCTTC
CASGRGGQGWNEQFF
>TRBJ2-2|-|few|TRBV11-2
TGTGCCAGCAGCTATCGGTCTACCCGATCCACCGGGGAGCTGTTTTTT
CASSYRSTRSTGELFF
>TRBJ2-3|-|-|TRBV7-2
TGTGCCAGCAGCTTAGGTCACGATACGCAGTATTTT
CASSLGHDTQYF
>TRBJ2-1|TRBD1|many|TRBV7-3
TGTGCCAGCAGCTTACCGACAGGGCCCCACAATGAGCAGTTCTTC
CASSLPTGPHNEQFF
>TRBJ1-1|-|many|TRBV28
TGTGCCAGCAGTTTAAAAGCGAACACTGAAGCTTTCTTT
CASSLKANTEAFF
>TRBJ1-6|-|many|TRBV20-1
TGCAGTGCTAGTAGAGGGGCTTTCGTACCCCTCCACTTT
CSASRGAFVPLHF
>TRBJ2-1|TRBD2|many|TRBV12-3/TRBV12-4
TGTGCCAGCAGTCCTCACGGGGGGGCCTACAATGAGCAGTTCTTC
CASSPHGGAYNEQFF
>TRBJ2-5|-|-|TRBV6-6
TGTGCCAGCAGCCAATTCCGGGCCAGCCCCAAGGAGACCCAGTACTTC
CASSQFRASPKETQYF
>TRBJ2-7|-|few|TRBV11-2
TGTGCCAGCAGCACCCCAGGGCCCAGAGCCTACGAGCAGTACTTC
CASSTPGPRAYEQYF
>TRBJ2-7|-|-|TRBV5-6
TGTGCCAGCAGCCCAAGGCCAGACTCCTACGAGCAGTACTTC
CASSPRPDSYEQYF
>TRBJ1-6|-|-|TRBV21-1
TGTGCCAGCAGCATGGGTAGAACAGCTGATTCACCCCTCCACTTT
CASSMGRTADSPLHF
>TRBJ2-3|-|many|TRBV5-4
TGTGCCAGCAGCTTGGCCCCAGTTAGCACAGATACGCAGTATTTT
CASSLAPVSTDTQYF
>TRBJ1-4|TRBD1|many|TRBV7-9
TGTGCCAGCAGCATCCAGGGGGGTGTAGAGGAAAAACTGTTTTTT
CASSIQGGVEEKLFF
>TRBJ2-1|TRBD2|many|TRBV5-6
TGTGCCAGCAGCCGGGGACTACGCTCCTACAATGAGCAGTTCTTC
CASSRGLRSYNEQFF
>TRBJ1-2|-|many|TRBV28
TGTGCCAGCTCCACCACAGGGACCTACTATGGCTACACCTTC
CASSTTGTYYGYTF
>TRBJ1-4|-|few|TRBV7-6
TGTGCCAGCAGCGCAGGACCTTCGGGGACTAATGAAAAACTGTTTTTT
CASSAGPSGTNEKLFF
>TRBJ1-2|TRBD1|many|TRBV11-2
TGTGCCAGCAGCCCCGACAGGGCCCCTCATTCCTTC
CASSPDRAPHSF
>TRBJ2-1|-|many|TRBV28
TGTGCCAGCAGTTTATCCAGGCCCCGTAGGAATGAGCAGTTCTTC
CASSLSRPRRNEQFF
>TRBJ2-7|TRBD2|many|TRBV11-2
TGTGCCAGCAGCTCACATACTAGCGGGGGGGCCTTCTACGACGAGCAGTACTTC
CASSSHTSGGAFYDEQYF
>TRBJ1-1|TRBD1|many|TRBV14
TGTGCCAGCAGCCAAGAGGGACAGTCACCGAGGGGGGCTTTCTTT
CASSQEGQSPRGAFF
>TRBJ1-2|-|few|TRBV5-5
TGTGCCAGCAGGTGGGAGATAATGTATGGCTACACCTTC
CASRWEIMYGYTF
>TRBJ1-4|-|many|TRBV7-2
TGTGCCAGCAGCTTAGACCGTGAAAAACTGTTTTTT
CASSLDREKLFF
>TRBJ1-6|-|many|TRBV4-3
TGCGCCAGCAGATGGGGTGCGGAGGATAATTCACCCCTCCACTTT
CASRWGAEDNSPLHF
>TRBJ2-5|TRBD2|many|TRBV2
TGTGCCAGCAGTCCTGTGACTAGCGACCTCCAAGAGACCCAGTACTTC
CASSPVTSDLQETQYF
>TRBJ2-7|-|few|TRBV19
TGTGCCAGTAGCGAAAATCCGGGGGCGGGCGAGCAGTACTTC
CASSENPGAGEQYF
>TRBJ2-3|-|many|TRBV3-1
TGTGCCAGCACTCCGGGGGCAGATACTAGCACAGATACGCAGTATTTT
CASTPGADTSTDTQYF
>TRBJ2-3|TRBD2|medium-sized|TRBV20-1
TGCAGTGCTTCTAGCGGGGGGTTTAGCACAGATACGCAGTATTTT
CSASSGGFSTDTQYF
>TRBJ1-5|-|many|TRBV7-8
TGTGCCAGCAGCCCGAGGCGATATAGCAATCAGCCCCAGCATTTT
CASSPRRYSNQPQHF
>TRBJ2-2|TRBD2|-|TRBV29-1
TGCAGCGGAGGGAGCGGGGGTCCCGGGGAGCTGTTTTTT
CSGGSGGPGELFF
>TRBJ2-2|-|-|TRBV24-1
TGTGCCACCAGTGACGCGAGAGGGGTAGACACCGGGGAGCTGTTTTTT
CATSDARGVDTGELFF
>TRBJ2-7|TRBD2|few|TRBV5-1
TGCGCCAGCAGCTTCGGGACTAGCGGGGTGCAACGCTCCTACGAGCAGTACTTC
CASSFGTSGVQRSYEQYF
>TRBJ2-2|TRBD1|many|TRBV7-9
TGTGCCAGCAGCACGCGGACAGGTCCCGGGGAGCTGTTTTTT
CASSTRTGPGELFF
>TRBJ2-5|TRBD2|few|TRBV28
TGTGCCAGCAGTTTTGGACTAGGAGAGACCCAGTACTTC
CASSFGLGETQYF
>TRBJ1-2|-|many|TRBV20-1
TGCAGTGCTAGAGGGACAGCTAACTATGGCTACACCTTC
CSARGTANYGYTF
>TRBJ1-4|-|many|TRBV18
TGTGCCAGCTCACCTACGGGTAATGAAAAACTGTTTTTT
CASSPTGNEKLFF
>TRBJ2-4|TRBD2|-|TRBV11-2
TGTGCCAGCAGCCCTCGGACTAGCGGGGGAACCAAAAACATTCAGTACTTC
CASSPRTSGGTKNIQYF
>TRBJ2-5|-|few|TRBV5-1
TGCGCCAGCAGCTCCCAGTGGACCCAGTACTTC
CASSSQWTQYF
>TRBJ1-3|-|many|TRBV10-1
TGCGCCAGCAGTTCAAGGGGGACTGGCGGAAACACCATATATTTT
CASSSRGTGGNTIYF